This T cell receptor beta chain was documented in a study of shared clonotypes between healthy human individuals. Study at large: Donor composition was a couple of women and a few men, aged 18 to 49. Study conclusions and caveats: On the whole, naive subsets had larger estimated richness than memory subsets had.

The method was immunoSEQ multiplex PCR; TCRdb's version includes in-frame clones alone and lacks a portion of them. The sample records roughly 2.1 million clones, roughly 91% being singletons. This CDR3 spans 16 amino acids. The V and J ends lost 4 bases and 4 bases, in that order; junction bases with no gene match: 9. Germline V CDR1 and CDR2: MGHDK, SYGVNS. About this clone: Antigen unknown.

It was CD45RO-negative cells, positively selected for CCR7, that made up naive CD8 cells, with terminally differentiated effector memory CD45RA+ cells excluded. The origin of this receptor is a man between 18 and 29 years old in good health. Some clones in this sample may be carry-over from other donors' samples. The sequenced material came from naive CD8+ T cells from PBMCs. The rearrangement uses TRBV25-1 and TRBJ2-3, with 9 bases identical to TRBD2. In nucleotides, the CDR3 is TGTGCCAGCAGTGGTTTGGCGGGAGGGCGCGCAGATACGCAGTATTTT. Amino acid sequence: CASSGLAGGRADTQYF.